Listed here are 28 T cell receptor beta chains from one sample, sequenced in a study of blood T cell repertoires in COVID-19. Produced via immunoSEQ multiplex PCR; TCRdb's table is partial and in-frame only. The repertoire consists of 150,000 or so clones, with roughly two thirds occurring once and the leading ten covering approximately 1.9%. Sequencing was carried out using peripheral blood. The receptors derive from a woman aged 70-85 years with acute or convalescent COVID-19.

The sample holds many counts of this clone. The rearrangement links TRBV7-2 to TRBJ2-7, with no clear D. V lost 5 bases to trimming and J lost 3 bases, with 5 bases between them. CDR1 and CDR2 (germline): SGHTA, FQGNSA. The CDR3 is made up of 11 amino acids. The CDR3 spells CASSPDYEQYF. The CDR3 DNA follows: TGTGCCAGCAGCCCAGACTACGAGCAGTACTTC.

The chain couples TRBV5-1 to TRBJ2-3, with TRBD2 identical over 11 bases. The germline CDR1 and CDR2 sequences are SGHRS and YFSETQ. Trimming at V came to 0 bases and at J to 9 bases, leaving 15 bases not matched to a gene. The CDR3 is 18 residues long. The CDR3 loop reads CASSLVAVAGGPGETQYF. The DNA of the CDR3 is TGCGCCAGCAGCTTGGTCGCAGTAGCGGGGGGGCCGGGTGAGACGCAGTATTTT.

The chain couples TRBV21-1 to TRBJ2-7; the D call in the table, TRBD1, was not verified against the DNA. TRBV21-1 is a recognized pseudogene. There are 12 residues in the CDR3. In DNA form, the CDR3 reads TGTGCCAGCAAGCGACAGTTCTACGAGCAGTACTTC. Translating it yields CASKRQFYEQYF.

V is TRBV5-4 and J is TRBJ2-3; 10 positions agree with TRBD2. Germline V gene data show CDR1 as SGHNT and CDR2 as YYREEE (reference sequence). The V segment lost 10 bases and the J segment 3 bases; nucleotides outside the gene matches: 8. The CDR3 is 14 amino acids. CDR3 protein: CAGSGGARTDTQYF. DNA of the CDR3: TGTGCCGGAAGCGGGGGGGCCCGTACAGATACGCAGTATTTT.

This chain uses TRBV10-2 with TRBJ2-4, with 15 bases aligning to TRBD2. The germline CDR1 and CDR2 sequences are WSHSY and SAAADI. V was clipped by 0 bases and J by 7 bases; unmatched bases: 4. The CDR3 spans 17 residues. CDR3 in DNA: TGCGCCAGCAGTGAGTCCGGACTAGCGGGGGGGCCCAACATTCAGTACTTC. It specifies CASSESGLAGGPNIQYF.

This clone occurred once. V gene TRBV7-2 combines with J gene TRBJ1-5; D is perhaps TRBD1 (6 bases). Trimming cost V 6 bases and J 9 bases, with 15 bases left between them. In germline, CDR1 is SGHTA, CDR2 FQGNSA. The CDR3 loop spans 13 amino acids. DNA for the CDR3: TGTGCCAGCAGTTCAGGGGTCGGAGGGCCCCAGCATTTT. Amino acids: CASSSGVGGPQHF.

The V and J genes are TRBV27 and TRBJ2-2; D gene unclear. Trimming removed 2 bases at V and 4 bases at J, with 8 bases between. Germline V gives CDR1 MNHEY, CDR2 SMNVEV (reference sequence). CDR3 length: 14 amino acids. The CDR3 region has the DNA TGTGCCAGCAGTTTAGAGACTCCCACCGGGGAGCTGTTTTTT. It is translated as CASSLETPTGELFF.

The chain couples TRBV30 to TRBJ1-2; unclear D gene. CDR3 length: 13 residues. V was trimmed by 0 bases and J by 2 bases, leaving 7 bases between them. Germline CDR1 GTSNPN, CDR2 SVGIG (reference sequence). The CDR3 sequence is CAWSVNRNYGYTF. In DNA, the CDR3 is TGTGCCTGGAGTGTAAACAGAAACTATGGCTACACCTTC.

This clone appeared a single time. The gene calls are TRBV28 and TRBJ2-5, with 9 bases that match TRBD1. The V gene end was trimmed by 8 bases and the J gene end by 5 bases; junction bases not matched to a gene: 9. Germline lookup yields CDR1 MDHEN and CDR2 SYDVKM. This CDR3 is 14 amino acids long. CDR3 coding DNA: TGTGCCAGCTCCGGGACAGGGCGTAGGGAGACCCAGTACTTC. This sequence encodes CASSGTGRRETQYF.

Worth noting for this clone: The sample holds other DNA sequences that translate to the same CDR3. This chain links TRBV6-5 with TRBJ2-1; no firm D call. CDR1 is MNHEY, CDR2 SVGAGI, per germline. V dropped 7 bases and J dropped 3 bases, with 4 bases sitting between them. The CDR3 sequence is 11 residues long. The CDR3 loop is CASTLYNEQFF. In nucleotides, the CDR3 is TGTGCCAGCACCCTCTACAATGAGCAGTTCTTC.

The chain employs TRBV20-1 and TRBJ2-7; D uncertain. CDR1 is DFQATT, CDR2 SNEGSKA, per germline (reference sequence). With 4 bases removed from V and 2 bases from J, the gap between germline ends came to 3 bases. CDR3 length: 10 residues. CDR3 region: CSATTYEQYF. CDR3 bases: TGCAGTGCTACTACCTACGAGCAGTACTTC.

The count of this clone is one. The gene calls are TRBV6-1 and TRBJ2-3; 7 nucleotides align to TRBD1. Germline loops: CDR1 MNHNS, CDR2 SASEGT. The junction had 8 bases not matched to a gene; V was cut back by 2 bases and J by 3 bases. This CDR3 contains 16 residues. Here the CDR3 reads CASSEFRGQLTDTQYF. The CDR3 nucleotides are TGTGCCAGCAGTGAATTTAGGGGACAGCTGACAGATACGCAGTATTTT.

The V and J genes are TRBV9 and TRBJ2-5; 10 bases align to TRBD1. The CDR3 has 15 residues. In germline, CDR1 is SGDLS, CDR2 YYNGEE. Trimming cost V 5 bases and J 5 bases; bases outside gene matches: 9. CDR3: CASSQGQGGRETQYF. Written as DNA, the CDR3 is TGTGCCAGCAGTCAAGGACAGGGGGGGCGGGAGACCCAGTACTTC.

The rearrangement uses TRBV7-2 and TRBJ1-5; 7 nucleotides match TRBD1. With 0 bases clipped from V and 7 bases from J, the junction kept 9 bases outside the gene matches. The CDR3 loop spans 16 amino acids. The V gene's germline CDR1 is SGHTA and CDR2 FQGNSA. This CDR3 reads CASSLASTGLGQPQHF. The CDR3 nucleotides read TGTGCCAGCAGCTTAGCTTCGACAGGGTTGGGACAGCCCCAGCATTTT. Combining the CDR3 with reference TRBV7-2 and TRBJ1-5 gives the whole variable domain GAGVSQSPSNKVTEKGKDVELRCDPISGHTALYWYRQSLGQGLEFLIYFQGNSAPDKSGLPSDRFSAERTGGSVSTLTIQRTQQEDSAVYLCASSLASTGLGQPQHFGDGTRLSIL.

CDR3 residues: CASSPPLSGGAETQYF. The CDR3 coding sequence is TGTGCCAGCAGCCCCCCCCTTAGCGGGGGGGCAGAGACCCAGTACTTC. The gene calls are TRBV7-9 and TRBJ2-5, with 11 bases matching TRBD2. The ends lost 5 bases at V and 4 bases at J; junction bases unmatched: 9. The CDR3 contains 16 residues. Germline CDR1 reads SEHNR; CDR2 reads FQNEAQ (reference sequence).

This chain links TRBV6-5 with TRBJ2-7; a possible D gene is TRBD1 (6 bases). This CDR3 contains 15 residues. V lost 0 bases, J lost 5 bases, and 14 bases lay in between. CDR1 MNHEY and CDR2 SVGAGI come from the germline V gene. In DNA form, the CDR3 reads TGTGCCAGCAGTTACTCCTTTGGCAGGGGCAACGAGCAGTACTTC. It is translated as CASSYSFGRGNEQYF.

The chain links TRBV29-1 to TRBJ2-3; 9 bases align to TRBD1. The CDR3 length is 13 residues. The germline V gene has CDR1 SQVTM and CDR2 ANQGSEA. J lost 6 bases, V lost 5 bases, and 6 bases had no gene match. The CDR3 reads CSVRAQGADTQYF. CDR3 bases: TGCAGCGTTCGAGCACAGGGGGCCGATACGCAGTATTTT.

The rearrangement joins TRBV4-1 to TRBJ2-7; a weak D match, TRBD1 (5 bases). Deletions cut 4 bases from V and 6 bases from J, with 16 bases between. Germline V gene lookup returns CDR1 MGHRA and CDR2 YSYEKL. The CDR3 loop spans 14 amino acids. DNA of the CDR3: TGCGCCAGCAGCCCCCCCGGCAGGGTATCCGAGCAGTACTTC. Translating gives CASSPPGRVSEQYF.

The chain recombines TRBV11-3 with TRBJ2-1; 7 bases fit TRBD2. Germline trimming cut 4 bases from V and 4 bases from J; bases unmatched to any gene: 7. Germline assignment: CDR1 SGHNT and CDR2 YENEEA. The CDR3 loop spans 15 amino acids. The CDR3 protein is CASSSASGRYNEQFF. The CDR3 nucleotides read TGTGCCAGCAGCTCCGCTAGCGGAAGGTACAATGAGCAGTTCTTC.

V is TRBV30 and J is TRBJ2-2; 8 bases line up with TRBD2. The CDR3 is 15 residues long. The V segment lost 8 bases and the J segment 0 bases; nucleotides outside the gene matches: 8. Germline V lookup: CDR1 GTSNPN, CDR2 SVGIG (reference sequence). The CDR3 is CARGGAEANTGELFF. For the CDR3, the DNA is TGTGCCCGGGGGGGGGCGGAGGCGAACACCGGGGAGCTGTTTTTT.

The chain employs TRBV3-1 (or the pseudogene TRBV3-2) and TRBJ2-3, with D hard to call. Looked up from germline, CDR1 is LGHDT and CDR2 is YNNKEL (reference sequence). Between the trimmed V and J ends, which lost 0 bases and 2 bases, there was a span of 6 bases. This CDR3 is 14 amino acids long. The CDR3 DNA follows: TGTGCCAGCAGCCAAGATGTCCTCACAGATACGCAGTATTTT. This translates into CASSQDVLTDTQYF.

This sequence joins TRBV9 and TRBJ2-7; D remains unclear. V lost 0 bases to trimming and J lost 5 bases, with 6 bases between them. CDR3 length: 12 residues. Germline CDR1 is SGDLS and CDR2 is YYNGEE. The CDR3 sequence is CASSVATHEQYF. As DNA, the CDR3 is TGTGCCAGCAGCGTAGCTACCCACGAGCAGTACTTC.

The chain couples TRBV2 to TRBJ1-2; TRBD1 matches at 10 bases. Germline lookup yields CDR1 SNHLY and CDR2 FYNNEI. CDR3 length: 13 residues. Trimming cost V 8 bases and J 4 bases; bases outside gene matches: 4. The CDR3 DNA follows: TGTGCCAGCGGAGACAGGGGGCCCTATGGCTACACCTTC. It is translated as CASGDRGPYGYTF.

CDR3 coding DNA: TGTGCCAGCAGTGAGAGAGGGCCCGGACAGGGACGGAACTACGAGCAGTACTTC. It codes for CASSERGPGQGRNYEQYF. This rearrangement joins TRBV2 to TRBJ2-7; 8 nucleotides align to TRBD1. This CDR3 spans 18 amino acids. The junction had 16 bases not matched to a gene; V was cut back by 3 bases and J by 3 bases. CDR1 and CDR2 from the germline V gene are SNHLY and FYNNEI. Full variable domain (outside the CDR3, taken from reference TRBV2 and TRBJ2-7): EPEVTQTPSHQVTQMGQEVILRCVPISNHLYFYWYRQILGQKVEFLVSFYNNEISEKSEIFDDQFSVERPDGSNFTLKIRSTKLEDSAMYFCASSERGPGQGRNYEQYFGPGTRLTVT.

The J gene is TRBJ1-5, the V gene TRBV30; D remains ambiguous. V shed 5 bases and J shed 3 bases, with 11 bases lying between them. The CDR3 is 13 amino acids. The V gene's germline CDR1 is GTSNPN and CDR2 SVGIG (reference sequence). The CDR3: CAWALTDNQPQHF. The CDR3 nucleotides are TGTGCCTGGGCCCTTACAGACAATCAGCCCCAGCATTTT.

This clone was found many times. This chain uses TRBV10-2 with TRBJ2-1, with 12 bases lining up with TRBD2. Looked up from germline, CDR1 is WSHSY and CDR2 is SAAADI. This CDR3 contains 17 residues. V gave up 5 bases and J gave up 7 bases; unmatched junction bases: 12. CDR3 loop: CASSSSGGAFRGNEQFF. CDR3 coding DNA: TGCGCCAGCAGTTCTAGCGGGGGGGCTTTCCGAGGGAATGAGCAGTTCTTC.

The chain links TRBV19 to TRBJ1-5; a weak D match, TRBD1 (5 bases). Trimming stripped 3 bases from V and 0 bases from J, with 12 bases between. The CDR3 sequence is 16 residues long. Germline CDR1 reads LNHDA; CDR2 reads SQIVND (reference sequence). The CDR3 DNA reads as TGTGCCAGTAGTATCCCCCAAGGGGTTAGCAATCAGCCCCAGCATTTT. Its translation is CASSIPQGVSNQPQHF.

This chain links TRBV5-6 with TRBJ1-2, with a weak D call TRBD1 (5 bases). The V gene lost 3 bases and the J gene lost 0 bases, with 9 bases spanning the gap. Germline values: CDR1 SGHDT, CDR2 YYEEEE. This CDR3 contains 14 residues. CDR3 DNA: TGTGCCAGCAGCTCAGGGATAGCTAACTATGGCTACACCTTC. Translated, it gives CASSSGIANYGYTF.